The 8 T cell receptor beta chains listed next were all sequenced from one sample in a study of blood T cell repertoires in COVID-19. Here immunoSEQ multiplex PCR was the method, and the copy in TCRdb shows in-frame clones only, minus some. Of 180,000 or so clones in the sample, around nine tenths were seen once. The sequenced sample consisted of peripheral blood. Receptors were obtained from a man between 18 and 29 years old with active or convalescent COVID-19.

The chain links TRBV28 to TRBJ2-5; 7 bases are a match to TRBD1. V lost 2 bases, J lost 3 bases, and 3 bases stayed unmatched. The CDR3 spans 14 residues. Germline loops: CDR1 MDHEN, CDR2 SYDVKM. CDR3 in amino acids: CASSLRGREETQYF. CDR3 in DNA: TGTGCCAGCAGTTTAAGGGGGCGCGAAGAGACCCAGTACTTC.

This chain uses TRBV4-2 with TRBJ1-5; D possibly corresponds to TRBD1 (5 bases). This CDR3 has 15 residues. The germline V gene encodes CDR1 LGHNA and CDR2 YNFKEQ. V was pared by 2 bases and J by 2 bases, with 10 bases between. CDR3 DNA sequence: TGTGCCAGCAGCCAACAGGGAGGGGGCAATCAGCCCCAGCATTTT. Its protein product is CASSQQGGGNQPQHF.

The chain employs TRBV2 and TRBJ2-3; 9 bases map to TRBD2. Germline V gene data show CDR1 as SNHLY and CDR2 as FYNNEI. V lost 4 bases and J lost 2; bases outside the gene matches: 4. CDR3 length: 15 amino acids. CDR3 loop: CASSGRTSVTDTQYF. CDR3 bases: TGTGCCAGCAGTGGACGGACTAGCGTCACAGATACGCAGTATTTT.

This rearrangement joins TRBV30 to TRBJ1-2; a possible D gene is TRBD1 (5 bases). The CDR3 runs to 14 residues. CDR1 GTSNPN and CDR2 SVGIG come from the germline V gene (reference sequence). The ends were cut back, 0 bases at V and 5 bases at J, with 13 bases in the middle. Here the CDR3 DNA reads TGTGCCTGGAGTGTAGCGCAGGGAATGTATGGCTACACCTTC. It translates to CAWSVAQGMYGYTF.

This sequence joins TRBV25-1 and TRBJ1-3; D unresolved. This CDR3 has 16 residues. CDR1 and CDR2 (germline): MGHDK, SYGVNS. Trimming took off 6 bases at V and 0 bases at J, with 15 bases between the two ends. Written as DNA, the CDR3 is TGTGCCAGCAGCCATGCCGGACTTAACTCTGGAAACACCATATATTTT. Translating it yields CASSHAGLNSGNTIYF.

V is TRBV2 and J is TRBJ2-2; D remains unclear. Trimming pared 5 bases from V and 0 bases from J, leaving 10 bases between. Germline loops: CDR1 SNHLY, CDR2 FYNNEI. CDR3 size: 15 residues. The CDR3 protein is CASSFPGSNTGELFF. For the CDR3, the DNA is TGTGCCAGCAGTTTTCCAGGTTCGAACACCGGGGAGCTGTTTTTT.

The V gene is TRBV7-2, the J gene TRBJ2-7, with 8 bases identical to TRBD2. The junction had 8 bases not matched to a gene; V was cut back by 5 bases and J by 2 bases. The CDR3 has 15 residues. Germline values: CDR1 SGHTA, CDR2 FQGNSA. CDR3 region: CASSRGGSGTYEQYF. CDR3 coding DNA: TGTGCCAGCAGCCGGGGGGGAAGCGGGACCTACGAGCAGTACTTC.

V gene TRBV14 combines with J gene TRBJ1-3; D is ambiguous. V lost 0 bases and J lost 3, with 9 bases in between. Germline values: CDR1 SGHDN, CDR2 FVKESK. The CDR3 contains 15 residues. The CDR3: CASSQDTGVGNTIYF. The CDR3 nucleotides read TGTGCCAGCAGCCAAGATACCGGGGTTGGAAACACCATATATTTT.